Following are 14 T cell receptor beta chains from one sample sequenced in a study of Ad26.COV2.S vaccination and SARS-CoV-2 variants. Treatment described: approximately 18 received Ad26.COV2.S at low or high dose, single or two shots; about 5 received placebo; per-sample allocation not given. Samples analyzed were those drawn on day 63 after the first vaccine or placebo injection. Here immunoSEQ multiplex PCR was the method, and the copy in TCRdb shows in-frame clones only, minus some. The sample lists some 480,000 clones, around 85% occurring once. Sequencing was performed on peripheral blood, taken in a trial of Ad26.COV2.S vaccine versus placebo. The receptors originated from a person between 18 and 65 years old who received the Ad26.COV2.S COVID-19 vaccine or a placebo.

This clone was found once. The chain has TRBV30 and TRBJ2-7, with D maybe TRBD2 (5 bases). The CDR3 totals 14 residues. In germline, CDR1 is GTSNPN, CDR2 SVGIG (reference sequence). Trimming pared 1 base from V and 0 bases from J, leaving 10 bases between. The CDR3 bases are TGTGCCTGGAGTGGCCCGGGAAACTCCTACGAGCAGTACTTC. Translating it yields CAWSGPGNSYEQYF.

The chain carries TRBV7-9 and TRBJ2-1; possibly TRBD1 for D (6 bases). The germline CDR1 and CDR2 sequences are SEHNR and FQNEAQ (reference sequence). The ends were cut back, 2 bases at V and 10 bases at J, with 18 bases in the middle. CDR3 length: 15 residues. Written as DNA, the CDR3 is TGTGCCAGCAGCTTAAGGCAGGGGCCCGGTGGGGAGCAGTTCTTC. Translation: CASSLRQGPGGEQFF.

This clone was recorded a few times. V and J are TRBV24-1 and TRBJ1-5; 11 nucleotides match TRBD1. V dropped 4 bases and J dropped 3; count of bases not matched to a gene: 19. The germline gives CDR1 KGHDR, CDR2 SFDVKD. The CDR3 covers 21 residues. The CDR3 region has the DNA TGTGCCACCAGTGACCCCGTGGTGGGACAGGGGGGAATGACCTACAATCAGCCCCAGCATTTT. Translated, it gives CATSDPVVGQGGMTYNQPQHF.

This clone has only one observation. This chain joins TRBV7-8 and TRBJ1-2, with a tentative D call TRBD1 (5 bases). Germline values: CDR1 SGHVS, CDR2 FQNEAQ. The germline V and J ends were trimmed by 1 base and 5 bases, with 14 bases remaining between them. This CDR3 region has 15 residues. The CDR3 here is CASSLVAGGGYGYTF. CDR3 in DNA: TGTGCCAGCAGCTTAGTAGCGGGGGGTGGGTATGGCTACACCTTC. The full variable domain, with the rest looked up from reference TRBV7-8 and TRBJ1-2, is GAGVSQSPRYKVAKRGQDVALRCDPISGHVSLFWYQQALGQGPEFLTYFQNEAQLDKSGLPSDRFFAERPEGSVSTLKIQRTQQEDSAVYLCASSLVAGGGYGYTFGSGTRLTVV.

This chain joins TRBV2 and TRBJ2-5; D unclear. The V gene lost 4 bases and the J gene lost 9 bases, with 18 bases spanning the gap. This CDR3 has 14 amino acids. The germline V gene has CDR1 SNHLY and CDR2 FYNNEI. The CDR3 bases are TGTGCCAGCAGTGTTTTTGGTCCTATGGCGGCCCAGTACTTC. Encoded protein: CASSVFGPMAAQYF.

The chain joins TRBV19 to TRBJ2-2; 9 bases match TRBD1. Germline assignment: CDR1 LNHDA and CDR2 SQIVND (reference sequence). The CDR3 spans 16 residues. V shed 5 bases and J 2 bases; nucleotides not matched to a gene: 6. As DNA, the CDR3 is TGTGCCAGTAGTGCAACAGGGGGCCTTAACACCGGGGAGCTGTTTTTT. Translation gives CASSATGGLNTGELFF.

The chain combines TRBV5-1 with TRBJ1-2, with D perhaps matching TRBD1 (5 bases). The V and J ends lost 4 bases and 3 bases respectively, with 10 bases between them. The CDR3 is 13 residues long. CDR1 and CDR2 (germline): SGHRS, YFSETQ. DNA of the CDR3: TGCGCCAGCAGCCCCCGGGGGGACTATGGCTACACCTTC. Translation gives CASSPRGDYGYTF.

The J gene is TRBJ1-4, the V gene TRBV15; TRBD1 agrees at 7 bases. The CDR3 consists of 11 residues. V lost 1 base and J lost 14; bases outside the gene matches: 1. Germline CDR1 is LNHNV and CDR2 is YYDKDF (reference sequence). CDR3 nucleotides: TGTGCCACCAGCAGAGGACAGGGTCTGTTTTTT. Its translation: CATSRGQGLFF.

For the CDR3, the DNA is TGTGCCAGCAGTGACCCCGGGACGGGAGTATCACCCCTCCACTTT. Translation gives CASSDPGTGVSPLHF. The chain carries TRBV6-6 and TRBJ1-6; D is possibly TRBD1 (5 bases). The germline V and J ends were trimmed by 5 bases and 10 bases, with 18 bases remaining between them. Germline V lookup: CDR1 MNHNY, CDR2 SVGAGI (reference sequence). The CDR3 is 15 residues long.

The CDR3 bases are TGTGCCAGCAGAACTAGCGGGAGAAGGGGAGGGCAGTTCTTC. Its translation: CASRTSGRRGGQFF. The chain joins TRBV2 to TRBJ2-1; the match to TRBD2 covers 11 bases. CDR1 is SNHLY, CDR2 FYNNEI, per germline. This CDR3 region has 14 residues. Germline trimming cut 6 bases from V and 12 bases from J; bases unmatched to any gene: 10.

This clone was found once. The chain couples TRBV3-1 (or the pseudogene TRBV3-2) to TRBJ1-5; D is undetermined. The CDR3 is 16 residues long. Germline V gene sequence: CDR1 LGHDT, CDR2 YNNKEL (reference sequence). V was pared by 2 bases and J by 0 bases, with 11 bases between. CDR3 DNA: TGTGCCAGCAGCCAAACTCTCAGCAATAGCAATCAGCCCCAGCATTTT. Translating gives CASSQTLSNSNQPQHF.

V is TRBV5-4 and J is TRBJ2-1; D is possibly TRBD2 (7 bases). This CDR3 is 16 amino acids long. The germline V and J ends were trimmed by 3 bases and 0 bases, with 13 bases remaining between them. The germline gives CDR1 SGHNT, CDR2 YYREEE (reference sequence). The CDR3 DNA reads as TGTGCCAGCAGCTGGGGGGGCGTAAGCTCCTACAATGAGCAGTTCTTC. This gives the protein CASSWGGVSSYNEQFF.

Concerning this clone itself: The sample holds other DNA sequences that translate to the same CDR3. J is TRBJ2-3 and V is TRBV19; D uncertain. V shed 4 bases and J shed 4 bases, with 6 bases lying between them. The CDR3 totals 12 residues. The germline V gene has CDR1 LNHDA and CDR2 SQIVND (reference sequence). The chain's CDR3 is CASSRVPDTQYF. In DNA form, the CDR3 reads TGTGCCAGTAGTAGGGTCCCAGATACGCAGTATTTT. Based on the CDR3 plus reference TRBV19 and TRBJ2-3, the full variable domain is DGGITQSPKYLFRKEGQNVTLSCEQNLNHDAMYWYRQDPGQGLRLIYYSQIVNDFQKGDIAEGYSVSREKKESFPLTVTSAQKNPTAFYLCASSRVPDTQYFGPGTRLTVL.

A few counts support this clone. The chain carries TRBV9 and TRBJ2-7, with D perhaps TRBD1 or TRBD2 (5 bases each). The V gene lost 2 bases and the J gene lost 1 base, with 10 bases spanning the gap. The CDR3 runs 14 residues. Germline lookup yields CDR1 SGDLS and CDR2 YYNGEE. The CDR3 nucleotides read TGTGCCAGCAGCGTTACAGGACTTTCCTACGAGCAGTACTTC. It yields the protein CASSVTGLSYEQYF.